This T cell receptor (beta chain) was identified during a study of human T cells and chemical hapten exposure. Background on the study: TCR yields differed between samples (mainly from small differences in pooled library volume).

V lost 5 bases to trimming and J lost 5 bases, with 16 bases between them. The CDR3 is 14 amino acids. Germline values: CDR1 MDHEN, CDR2 SYDVKM. In this sample, this clonotype turned up a few times. Time point in this sample: healthy volunteer bleed at 2 weeks. Unfractionated whole blood served as the source for total RNA extraction. A single record per CDR3 protein comes from TCRdb applying MiXCR to the RACE reads. This table holds approximately 97,000 distinct CDR3 sequences, approximately 9% found once. V is TRBV28 and J is TRBJ2-7; D unclear. The source of this sequence is a female donor in good health. Some clones in this sample may be carry-over from other donors' samples. Sequences were obtained from whole blood. The CDR3 coding sequence is TGTGCCAGCAGTCCCCTCGGCCATCGAGACGAGCAGTACTTC. This codes for CASSPLGHRDEQYF.